This T cell receptor (beta chain) is from a study of blood T cell repertoires in COVID-19. Study-level background: Cohort 3 donors were reported recovered after two negative PCRs, clearance, or symptom resolution. Sites across the United States, Italy and Spain contributed samples from acute and convalescent COVID-19. PBMCs, B-cell-depleted T cells, or T cells provided the cDNA or gDNA that made up the material.

Trimming removed 1 base from V and 5 bases from J; junction bases left unmatched: 3. The V gene's germline CDR1 is SGDLS and CDR2 YYNGEE. This CDR3 region has 14 residues. Each participant's cohort was designated according to participant-reported clinical history. The table came from immunoSEQ multiplex PCR; TCRdb's copy has only in-frame clones and leaves some out. The sample lists 200,000 or so clones, roughly 84% occurring once. Input material: PBMCs or T cells enriched from blood (not recorded which). The J gene is TRBJ2-5, the V gene TRBV9; 9 positions agree with TRBD1. The TCR comes from a man aged 30-40 years in a cohort exposed to, infected with or recovered from COVID-19 (not recorded which). The CDR3 spells CASSVWDRAETQYF. As DNA, the CDR3 is TGTGCCAGCAGCGTATGGGACAGGGCGGAGACCCAGTACTTC.